These 13 T cell receptor beta chains were sequenced from one sample in a study of beta chain features in type 1 diabetes. The sequenced template was cDNA made from the entire isolated RNA. Some clones are missing from TCRdb's copy, which holds only in-frame ones; the method was immunoSEQ multiplex PCR. Of approximately 84,000 clones in the sample, around 32% were seen once. Sequencing was carried out using stem cell memory CD4+ T cells from blood. These receptors were obtained from a woman aged 18-29 years in good health.

This clone was observed a handful of times. The rearrangement uses TRBV5-6 and TRBJ2-7; TRBD2 is a possible D gene (5 bases). CDR3 length equals 15 residues. V lost 5 bases to trimming and J lost 0 bases, with 15 bases between them. CDR1 is SGHDT, CDR2 YYEEEE, per germline. The CDR3 bases are TGTGCCAGCAGTCATAGCCCGGGGTTCTCCTACGAGCAGTACTTC. Translating it yields CASSHSPGFSYEQYF.

This clone came up a few times. The V and J genes are TRBV11-2 and TRBJ2-3; possibly TRBD1 for D (6 bases). The CDR3 runs to 14 residues. Per germline, CDR1 SGHAT and CDR2 FQNNGV. V was pared by 4 bases and J by 10 bases, with 18 bases between. The CDR3 DNA follows: TGTGCCAGCAGCTCAACAGGGTCCGGGGTAGCGCAGTATTTT. Translated: CASSSTGSGVAQYF.

This clone was seen more than once but under ten times. The rearrangement joins TRBV5-1 to TRBJ1-1, with 7 bases matching TRBD1. The CDR3 covers 14 residues. Germline assignment: CDR1 SGHRS and CDR2 YFSETQ. Trimming took 4 bases from V and 1 from J; bases not matched to a gene: 4. CDR3 coding DNA: TGCGCCAGCAGCGTGCAGGGGGAGAACACTGAAGCTTTCTTT. Protein sequence: CASSVQGENTEAFF.

A few counts support this clone. The chain is built from TRBV30 and TRBJ2-5; 12 nucleotides align to TRBD2. The CDR3 has 17 residues. Germline assignment: CDR1 GTSNPN and CDR2 SVGIG (reference sequence). V shed 0 bases and J 4 bases; nucleotides not matched to a gene: 9. CDR3 bases: TGTGCCTGGAGTGTCGAAAGGACTAGCGGGATGAGAGAGACCCAGTACTTC. It specifies CAWSVERTSGMRETQYF.

This clone has a handful of counts. This chain joins TRBV7-2 and TRBJ1-6; D possibly corresponds to TRBD1 (5 bases). This CDR3 spans 15 amino acids. Trimming stripped 5 bases from V and 12 bases from J, with 20 bases between. Germline V gene lookup returns CDR1 SGHTA and CDR2 FQGNSA. DNA for the CDR3: TGTGCCAGCAGCCTATCGACAGTCCCCTCGGAACCCCTCCACTTT. It specifies CASSLSTVPSEPLHF.

The chain is built from TRBV18 and TRBJ2-7; D is possibly TRBD1 (6 bases). V was shortened by 5 bases and J by 3 bases, with 14 bases between the two germline ends. CDR1 and CDR2 from the germline V gene are KGHSH and LQKENI. This CDR3 spans 14 amino acids. The CDR3: CASSGTQINYEQYF. The CDR3 bases are TGTGCCAGCTCAGGGACACAGATAAACTACGAGCAGTACTTC.

This sequence joins TRBV30 and TRBJ2-7; D is undetermined. The CDR3 totals 12 residues. Trimming took 5 bases from V and 0 from J, leaving 8 bases between them. Per germline, CDR1 GTSNPN and CDR2 SVGIG (reference sequence). The CDR3: CAWGQSSYEQYF. The CDR3 region has the DNA TGTGCCTGGGGGCAGAGCTCCTACGAGCAGTACTTC.

The CDR3 nucleotides read TGTGCCAGCAGTGAAGGCTACGGGGAGCTGTTTTTT. Protein: CASSEGYGELFF. J is TRBJ2-2 and V is TRBV6-1; no clear D gene. Trimming shortened V by 1 base and J by 7 bases, and 4 bases separated the two germline ends. Per germline, CDR1 MNHNS and CDR2 SASEGT. CDR3 length: 12 residues.

The chain carries TRBV2 and TRBJ1-2; tentatively, D is TRBD1 (6 bases). The CDR3 loop spans 12 amino acids. Germline values: CDR1 SNHLY, CDR2 FYNNEI. Trimming left V 6 bases short and J 4 bases short, with 9 bases between. For the CDR3, the DNA is TGTGCCAGCAGGGACAGAAGCTATGGCTACACCTTC. This codes for CASRDRSYGYTF.

The chain links TRBV29-1 to TRBJ1-1; D remains unclear. The CDR3 is 13 amino acids. With 2 bases removed from V and 4 bases from J, the gap between germline ends came to 11 bases. The V gene's germline CDR1 is SQVTM and CDR2 ANQGSEA. The CDR3 region is CSVEKQPRTEAFF. CDR3 sequence (DNA): TGCAGCGTTGAAAAACAGCCCCGCACTGAAGCTTTCTTT.

This clone was counted ten times or more. V and J are TRBV7-9 and TRBJ2-7, with TRBD2 matching 9 bases. From germline, CDR1 is SEHNR and CDR2 FQNEAQ (reference sequence). This CDR3 contains 15 residues. The V and J ends lost 5 bases and 6 bases, in that order; junction bases with no gene match: 11. CDR3 residues: CASSTVAGVFTEQYF. The CDR3 DNA is TGTGCCAGCAGCACGGTAGCGGGAGTCTTCACCGAGCAGTACTTC.

The chain employs TRBV6-5 and TRBJ1-4; the D gene is possibly TRBD1 (6 bases). CDR3 length equals 14 residues. V lost 0 bases and J lost 7, with 9 bases in between. CDR1 and CDR2 (germline): MNHEY, SVGAGI. CDR3 nucleotide sequence: TGTGCCAGCAGTTACTCGTACAGGGCTGAAAAACTGTTTTTT. Its translation is CASSYSYRAEKLFF.

The chain combines TRBV7-2 with TRBJ1-2; D possibly corresponds to TRBD1 (5 bases). The V and J ends lost 2 bases and 2 bases respectively, with 9 bases between them. The CDR3 contains 14 residues. The germline V gene encodes CDR1 SGHTA and CDR2 FQGNSA. The CDR3 sequence: CASSLPDMNYGYTF. The CDR3 bases are TGTGCCAGCAGCTTACCGGACATGAACTATGGCTACACCTTC.